Each of the 24 T cell receptor beta chains below was sequenced from the same sample in a study of control samples from healthy donors and cancer patients. The protocol was immunoSEQ multiplex PCR, while the TCRdb copy is restricted to in-frame clones and leaves out a portion. In the table there are 15,000 or so clones, about 72% of which are singletons. The sequencing sample was made of formalin-fixed, paraffin-embedded tissue. These receptors all come from a female donor with lung cancer.

This chain joins TRBV6-4 and TRBJ2-3, with 9 nucleotides matching TRBD2. CDR3 length: 15 amino acids. In germline, CDR1 is MRHNA, CDR2 SNTAGT. The J segment lost 0 bases and the V segment lost 6 bases, leaving 4 bases of the junction unmatched. In nucleotides, the CDR3 is TGTGCCAGCAGCGCCACTAGCGGGAGCACAGATACGCAGTATTTT. Translating gives CASSATSGSTDTQYF.

This chain joins TRBV7-2 and TRBJ1-4; D gene unclear. Germline CDR1 reads SGHTA; CDR2 reads FQGNSA. V lost 5 bases to trimming and J lost 6 bases, with 13 bases between them. The CDR3 has 14 amino acids. This CDR3 is CASSRFRLDEKLFF. The CDR3 region has the DNA TGTGCCAGCAGCCGCTTCCGTCTTGATGAAAAACTGTTTTTT.

This clone was counted once. CDR3 nucleotides: TGTGCCAGCAGCTTACAGGGGTTCGCTGAAGCTTTCTTT. It translates to CASSLQGFAEAFF. The chain employs TRBV7-2 and TRBJ1-1; a weak D match, TRBD1 (6 bases). Per the germline V gene, CDR1 is SGHTA and CDR2 is FQGNSA. V dropped 2 bases and J dropped 6 bases, with 10 bases sitting between them. This CDR3 has 13 residues.

This chain joins TRBV6-5 and TRBJ2-2; TRBD1 aligns across 8 bases. The germline V gene has CDR1 MNHEY and CDR2 SVGAGI. The CDR3 runs 13 residues. The J segment lost 6 bases and the V segment lost 8 bases, leaving 5 bases of the junction unmatched. The CDR3 protein is CASWDRLSGELFF. The CDR3 DNA is TGTGCCAGCTGGGACAGGCTGTCCGGGGAGCTGTTTTTT.

The chain links TRBV5-1 to TRBJ1-3; perhaps TRBD1 as D (6 bases). CDR3 length: 17 amino acids. V dropped 4 bases and J dropped 0 bases, with 17 bases sitting between them. Per the germline V gene, CDR1 is SGHRS and CDR2 is YFSETQ. The CDR3 loop reads CASSPGQPRTSGNTIYF. The DNA for the CDR3 is TGCGCCAGCAGCCCTGGACAGCCCAGGACCTCTGGAAACACCATATATTTT.

The J gene is TRBJ1-5, the V gene TRBV19, with TRBD1 identical over 8 bases. CDR1 is LNHDA, CDR2 SQIVND, per germline (reference sequence). This CDR3 is 15 amino acids long. V lost 4 bases to trimming and J lost 6 bases; unmatched junction nucleotides: 8. The CDR3 DNA reads TGTGCCAGTAGTAGGACAGGGCTTTTCGGTCAGCCCCAGCATTTT. The encoded protein is CASSRTGLFGQPQHF.

The chain recombines TRBV4-3 with TRBJ2-1; D possibly matches TRBD1 or TRBD2 (5 bases each). The CDR3 runs 13 residues. Per germline, CDR1 LGHNA and CDR2 YSLEER. The ends were cut back, 0 bases at V and 11 bases at J, with 11 bases in the middle. The CDR3 DNA sequence: TGCGCCAGCAGCCAAGAACCCGGGACGAAGCAGTTCTTC. Its protein product is CASSQEPGTKQFF.

The chain is built from TRBV7-9 and TRBJ2-7; possibly TRBD1 for D (6 bases). V shed 0 bases and J shed 2 bases, with 8 bases lying between them. This CDR3 region has 14 residues. Germline lookup yields CDR1 SEHNR and CDR2 FQNEAQ (reference sequence). CDR3: CASSLAGGPYEQYF. DNA for the CDR3: TGTGCCAGCAGCTTAGCTGGGGGCCCCTACGAGCAGTACTTC.

The chain is built from TRBV19 and TRBJ2-7; no clear D gene. The V gene lost 2 bases and the J gene lost 6 bases, with 20 bases spanning the gap. The CDR3 contains 16 residues. The germline V gene encodes CDR1 LNHDA and CDR2 SQIVND (reference sequence). CDR3 amino acids: CASSISVPSSATEQYF. The CDR3 region has the DNA TGTGCCAGTAGTATATCGGTCCCAAGCTCGGCGACCGAGCAGTACTTC.

The V gene is TRBV6-6, the J gene TRBJ2-1; the D gene is possibly TRBD2 (7 bases). The CDR3 runs to 16 residues. Germline V gene sequence: CDR1 MNHNY, CDR2 SVGAGI (reference sequence). Deletions cut 7 bases from V and 6 bases from J, with 22 bases between. The CDR3 sequence is CASTQGRGPPVNEQFF. The CDR3 DNA sequence: TGTGCCAGCACTCAGGGGAGGGGTCCGCCGGTCAATGAGCAGTTCTTC.

The rearrangement uses TRBV15 and TRBJ1-3; D perhaps matches TRBD1 (6 bases). Germline assignment: CDR1 LNHNV and CDR2 YYDKDF (reference sequence). The CDR3 is made up of 15 amino acids. Deletions cut 5 bases from V and 0 bases from J, with 11 bases between. The DNA for the CDR3 is TGTGCCACCAGCCTAGACAGGCACTCTGGAAACACCATATATTTT. This translates into CATSLDRHSGNTIYF. Filled out from reference TRBV15 and TRBJ1-3, the complete variable domain reads DAMVIQNPRYQVTQFGKPVTLSCSQTLNHNVMYWYQQKSSQAPKLLFHYYDKDFNNEADTPDNFQSRRPNTSFCFLDIRSPGLGDTAMYLCATSLDRHSGNTIYFGEGSWLTVV.

This clone has just one count. The chain has TRBV15 and TRBJ2-3; D is possibly TRBD1 or TRBD2 (6 bases each). V was cut by 1 base and J by 1 base, with 15 bases left in between. The CDR3 length is 17 residues. Germline CDR1 reads LNHNV; CDR2 reads YYDKDF (reference sequence). The CDR3 loop is CATSRGVGGGRTDTQYF. CDR3 in DNA: TGTGCCACCAGCAGAGGGGTCGGAGGGGGACGCACAGATACGCAGTATTTT.

The chain has TRBV5-1 and TRBJ1-4; no definite D call. Trimming stripped 4 bases from V and 8 bases from J, with 12 bases between. This CDR3 has 13 residues. CDR1 and CDR2 (germline): SGHRS, YFSETQ. CDR3 sequence (DNA): TGCGCCAGCAGCCTTGCAAGTGGAGAAAAACTGTTTTTT. Protein product: CASSLASGEKLFF.

This chain links TRBV7-3 with TRBJ1-3, with D perhaps TRBD1 (5 bases). This CDR3 spans 17 amino acids. The germline gives CDR1 SGHTA, CDR2 FQGTGA. Trimming cost V 2 bases and J 1 base, with 15 bases left between them. The CDR3 DNA reads TGTGCCAGCAGCTTAGTTGGTGGACAAATGTCTGGAAACACCATATATTTT. It translates to CASSLVGGQMSGNTIYF.

The rearrangement joins TRBV7-2 to TRBJ1-2; D gene uncertain. The germline CDR1 and CDR2 sequences are SGHTA and FQGNSA. This CDR3 has 13 residues. The germline V and J ends were trimmed by 3 bases and 4 bases, with 9 bases remaining between them. In DNA form, the CDR3 reads TGTGCCAGCAGCTTGGTGGGGTTCTATGGCTACACCTTC. Protein: CASSLVGFYGYTF.

The chain carries TRBV4-1 and TRBJ2-7, with 10 positions matching TRBD2. J gave up 3 bases and V 3 bases, and 5 bases lay outside the gene matches. CDR3 length equals 15 residues. The germline V gene has CDR1 MGHRA and CDR2 YSYEKL. The CDR3, as DNA: TGCGCCAGCAGCCATGAAGCGGGAGGGTACTACGAGCAGTACTTC. Protein: CASSHEAGGYYEQYF.

The chain links TRBV7-8 to TRBJ2-3, with D hard to call. The germline V gene encodes CDR1 SGHVS and CDR2 FQNEAQ. V was trimmed by 8 bases and J by 6 bases, leaving 6 bases between them. This CDR3 contains 10 residues. The CDR3 loop is CASGLDTQYF. CDR3 in DNA: TGTGCCAGCGGTTTGGATACGCAGTATTTT.

This clone has a single count. V is TRBV7-6 and J is TRBJ1-1, with 7 bases aligning to TRBD1. The CDR3 length is 16 residues. Germline V gives CDR1 SGHVS, CDR2 FNYEAQ. Trimming took 0 bases from V and 2 from J; bases not matched to a gene: 6. The CDR3 DNA sequence: TGTGCCAGCAGCTTAGCTGCCGGGACAGTAAACACTGAAGCTTTCTTT. Its translation: CASSLAAGTVNTEAFF.

The genes are TRBV5-8 and TRBJ2-1, with TRBD1 identical over 11 bases. Germline assignment: CDR1 SGHTS and CDR2 YDEGEE. V shed 2 bases and J 4 bases; nucleotides not matched to a gene: 5. CDR3 length equals 16 residues. CDR3 DNA sequence: TGTGCCAGCAGCTTAACCGGGACAGGGGGATACAATGAGCAGTTCTTC. Its protein product is CASSLTGTGGYNEQFF.

The chain employs TRBV7-9 and TRBJ2-4; TRBD1 or TRBD2 may be the D gene (5 bases each). CDR3 size: 18 residues. The V end lost 1 base, the J end lost 0 bases, and 16 bases lay between the germline ends. The germline V gene has CDR1 SEHNR and CDR2 FQNEAQ (reference sequence). DNA for the CDR3: TGTGCCAGCAGCTTAGGCCCGATGGGACGCGTAGCCAAAAACATTCAGTACTTC. Encoded protein: CASSLGPMGRVAKNIQYF.

In this sample, this clone turned up once. The chain recombines TRBV5-6 with TRBJ1-6; D is perhaps TRBD1 (5 bases). The CDR3 consists of 15 residues. CDR1 and CDR2 (germline): SGHDT, YYEEEE. Trimming shortened V by 0 bases and J by 11 bases, and 15 bases separated the two germline ends. For the CDR3, the DNA is TGTGCCAGCAGCTTGGTCAGGGCGGCTGAGACACCCCTCCACTTT. Amino acids: CASSLVRAAETPLHF.

This chain joins TRBV10-3 and TRBJ2-5; the D is unclear. The V end was cut by 0 bases, the J end by 2 bases, with 4 bases between. CDR3 length equals 13 residues. Per the germline V gene, CDR1 is ENHRY and CDR2 is SYGVKD. The CDR3 bases are TGTGCCATCAGTGAGTCCCGTCAAGAGACCCAGTACTTC. Its protein product is CAISESRQETQYF.

The chain joins TRBV6-5 to TRBJ2-1; TRBD2 matches at 8 bases. The V and J ends lost 8 bases and 4 bases, in that order; junction bases with no gene match: 4. Looked up from germline, CDR1 is MNHEY and CDR2 is SVGAGI. This CDR3 comprises 13 residues. CDR3 in amino acids: CASRGLVYNEQFF. The CDR3 DNA follows: TGTGCCAGCCGGGGACTAGTTTACAATGAGCAGTTCTTC.

This clone was recorded a few times. The chain links TRBV28 to TRBJ1-1; tentative D call: TRBD1 (6 bases). Germline CDR1 reads MDHEN; CDR2 reads SYDVKM. The CDR3 loop spans 16 amino acids. V gave up 1 base and J gave up 5 bases, with 17 bases separating them. The CDR3 coding sequence is TGTGCCAGCAGTTTATCCCCCGGGGGGCTTGGGACTGAAGCTTTCTTT. As protein: CASSLSPGGLGTEAFF.